The 24 T cell receptor beta chains below come from one sample, sequenced in a study of tumor-infiltrating lymphocytes in primary liver carcinoma. Starting from 500 ng of total RNA, TCR beta cDNA was produced with a primer in the constant region. Nested multiplex PCR, run for three rounds with slightly modified ARM-PCR, yielded TCR beta libraries. TRBV1-TRBV30 forward primers paired with a C-beta reverse primer drove the first two PCR rounds, 10 cycles each. MiXCR, applied by TCRdb to the multiplex PCR reads, yields one record per CDR3 protein. The sample has more than 95,000 distinct CDR3 sequences, roughly three fifths seen once; the top ten hold roughly 7.9%. From about 19-30 mg of unsorted bulk tissue, DNA and RNA were co-extracted together. Sequenced sample: liver tumor tissue from sampling region 3. Subset indicated: tumor region T3, left-lateral pole. These receptor sequences come from a woman aged 55-70 years with primary liver carcinoma and hepatitis B virus infection.

As concerns this clonotype: Being one base from a much bigger clone, this may be a read error. J is TRBJ2-1 and V is TRBV6-1, with D maybe TRBD1 (5 bases). The V gene's germline CDR1 is MNHNS and CDR2 SASEGT. This CDR3 has 14 residues. The CDR3 is CDSIVGVDYNEQFF. In nucleotides, the CDR3 is TGTGACAGCATCGTAGGGGTGGACTACAATGAGCAGTTCTTC.

The V gene is TRBV11-2, the J gene TRBJ2-7, with 7 bases lining up with TRBD1. With 4 bases clipped from V and 4 bases from J, the junction kept 10 bases outside the gene matches. In germline, CDR1 is SGHAT, CDR2 FQNNGV. CDR3 length equals 15 residues. This chain's CDR3 is CASSSHLGQTYEQYF. DNA for the CDR3: TGTGCCAGCAGCTCCCACCTGGGACAGACTTACGAGCAGTACTTC.

The chain has TRBV20-1 and TRBJ2-5; maybe TRBD2 (5 bases). The germline V gene encodes CDR1 DFQATT and CDR2 SNEGSKA (reference sequence). CDR3 length: 13 residues. The CDR3 is CSITSGGEETQYF. The CDR3 DNA is TGCTCCATCACCAGCGGTGGCGAGGAGACCCAGTACTTC.

As regards this clonotype: A much larger clonotype is one base distant, so this may be a read error. The CDR3 does not end in the conserved phenylalanine or tryptophan, so this is likely a read error. The chain carries TRBV28 and TRBJ2-1; 7 bases map to TRBD2. The CDR3 length is 16 residues. The germline V gene encodes CDR1 MDHEN and CDR2 SYDVKM. V lost 5 bases and J lost 3; bases outside the gene matches: 10. In DNA, the CDR3 is TGTGCCAGCAGTCCTTTGGGAGGCGGGGGCTACAATGAGCAGTTCTAC. Protein sequence: CASSPLGGGGYNEQFY.

Regarding this clonotype: It may be a read error: a sequence one base away is much more abundant. The chain employs TRBV28 and TRBJ2-7; tentative D call: TRBD2 (6 bases). The germline V gene has CDR1 MDHEN and CDR2 SYDVKM. The CDR3 has 14 residues. The CDR3 loop reads CVTGRDWSSYEQYF. As DNA, the CDR3 is TGTGTCACCGGGCGGGACTGGAGCTCCTACGAGCAGTACTTC.

The CDR3 DNA reads TGTACCACCAGCTTAGGGGTGACTCCCGCCTACAATGAGCAGTTCTTC. Translated, it gives CTTSLGVTPAYNEQFF. The chain employs TRBV7-8 and TRBJ2-1, with D tentatively TRBD1 (5 bases). Germline CDR1 reads SGHVS; CDR2 reads FQNEAQ. CDR3 length: 16 residues.

The chain recombines TRBV24-1 with TRBJ2-5, with 12 bases aligning to TRBD2. The CDR3 contains 16 residues. Germline V gene data show CDR1 as KGHDR and CDR2 as SFDVKD. V shed 2 bases and J 4 bases; nucleotides not matched to a gene: 4. Here the CDR3 DNA reads TGTGCCACCAGTGATTCCCGGACTAGCGGGACAGAGACCCAGTACTTC. The encoded protein is CATSDSRTSGTETQYF.

As to this clonotype: This sequence may be a read error, since a much larger clone differs from it by one base. The chain carries TRBV14 and TRBJ2-1; D may be TRBD2 (6 bases). Trimming took off 3 bases at V and 5 bases at J, with 17 bases between the two ends. The CDR3 loop spans 16 amino acids. CDR1 is SGHDN and CDR2 is FVKESK in the germline V gene. CDR3 region: CASSHSGVRTNNEQFF. DNA for the CDR3: TGTGCCAGCAGCCACTCCGGGGTCAGGACTAACAATGAGCAGTTCTTC.

As for this clonotype: A much bigger clone sits one base away, suggesting this may be a read error. The chain has TRBV10-2 and TRBJ1-1; D may be TRBD1 (6 bases). This CDR3 is 15 amino acids long. In germline, CDR1 is WSHSY, CDR2 SAAADI. Written as DNA, the CDR3 is TGCGCCAGCAGTGAGTCTCGGGGGGCCAACACTGAAACTTTCTTT. Amino acid sequence: CASSESRGANTETFF.

Turning to this clonotype: An end of the junction differs from the germline gene, which may be a read error. The chain joins TRBV6-1 to TRBJ2-3, with D possibly being TRBD2 (6 bases). The germline gives CDR1 MNHNS, CDR2 SASEGT. The CDR3 totals 17 residues. Here the CDR3 reads CASSDLGGGKTTDTQCF. The CDR3 nucleotides read TGTGCCAGCAGTGATCTTGGTGGCGGGAAGACCACAGATACGCAGTGTTTT.

With regard to this clonotype: No conserved phenylalanine or tryptophan ends this CDR3, so it is likely a read error. The CDR3: CASSGTGPLYGYTL. Written as DNA, the CDR3 is TGTGCCAGCAGCGGAACAGGGCCCCTCTATGGCTACACCTTA. V and J are TRBV6-1 and TRBJ1-2, with a tentative D call TRBD1 (6 bases). This CDR3 has 14 residues. With 6 bases removed from V and 4 bases from J, the gap between germline ends came to 15 bases. CDR1 MNHNS and CDR2 SASEGT come from the germline V gene.

As for this clonotype: The missing conserved phenylalanine or tryptophan at the end of this CDR3 makes a read error likely. The chain uses TRBV11-2 and TRBJ2-5; possibly TRBD2 for D (5 bases). Trimming stripped 1 base from V and 2 bases from J, with 14 bases between. Looked up from germline, CDR1 is SGHAT and CDR2 is FQNNGV. CDR3 size: 16 residues. CDR3 bases: TGTGCCAGCAGCTTAGGATCGGCTAGCATACAAGAGACCCAGTACTCC. Protein sequence: CASSLGSASIQETQYS.

For this clonotype: One base away lies a much larger clone, so this may be a sequencing read error. This rearrangement joins TRBV13 to TRBJ2-1, with D perhaps TRBD1 (6 bases). The CDR3 runs 15 residues. Germline CDR1 reads PRHDT; CDR2 reads FYEKMQ (reference sequence). The CDR3 DNA reads TGTGTCAGCAGCTTCTACGGGACAAGAGGCAATGAGCAGTTCTTC. Amino acids: CVSSFYGTRGNEQFF.

In its sample, this clonotype was seen many times. The J gene is TRBJ2-1, the V gene TRBV6-5; possible D gene TRBD2, 6 bases. V lost 0 bases to trimming and J lost 11 bases, with 11 bases between them. Germline loops: CDR1 MNHEY, CDR2 SVGAGI. The CDR3 is made up of 13 amino acids. The CDR3 DNA reads as TGTGCCAGCAGTTACTCGATGGGGGGACAGCAGTTCTTC. This translates into CASSYSMGGQQFF.

The chain employs TRBV5-5 and TRBJ2-1; 8 bases line up with TRBD2. The CDR3 is 16 residues long. The V gene end was trimmed by 5 bases and the J gene end by 4 bases; junction bases not matched to a gene: 11. Germline CDR1 and CDR2: SGHKS and YYEKEE (reference sequence). The CDR3 is CASSSGLAGVYNEQFF. The DNA of the CDR3 is TGTGCCAGCAGTTCCGGACTAGCAGGAGTTTACAATGAGCAGTTCTTC.

For this clonotype: As the CDR3 is not closed by the conserved phenylalanine or tryptophan, this likely results from a read error. The chain uses TRBV10-3 and TRBJ1-1; TRBD1 is a possible D gene (6 bases). The length of the CDR3 is 13 residues. Germline CDR1 ENHRY, CDR2 SYGVKD. V dropped 5 bases and J dropped 2 bases, with 9 bases sitting between them. The CDR3 DNA sequence: TGTGCCATCAGTCAGGACAGAAACACTGAAGCTTTCTCT. It is translated as CAISQDRNTEAFS.

Worth noting for this clonotype: One base away lies a much larger clone, so this may be a sequencing read error. The chain uses TRBV5-6 and TRBJ2-5; 10 bases line up with TRBD1. Trimming took 4 bases from V and 4 from J; bases not matched to a gene: 7. Looked up from germline, CDR1 is SGHDT and CDR2 is YYEEEE. CDR3 length: 15 residues. As DNA, the CDR3 is TGTGCCAGCAGCCGGGACAGGGGACTACGAGAGACCCAGTACTTC. Amino acid sequence: CASSRDRGLRETQYF.

This clonotype was observed a few times. This CDR3 fails to terminate in the conserved phenylalanine or tryptophan, so it likely reflects a read error. The chain recombines TRBV28 with TRBJ1-2, with 7 bases fitting TRBD1. Germline assignment: CDR1 MDHEN and CDR2 SYDVKM. The CDR3 has 15 amino acids. The V gene end was trimmed by 6 bases and the J gene end by 7 bases; junction bases not matched to a gene: 14. The CDR3 nucleotides read TGTGCCAGCAGGGAGGGATCAGGGGGTGTCGGTGGCTACACCTCC. Its protein product is CASREGSGGVGGYTS.

With respect to this clonotype: A much bigger clone sits one base away, suggesting this may be a read error. This sequence joins TRBV7-8 and TRBJ2-1; D unclear. In germline, CDR1 is SGHVS, CDR2 FQNEAQ. The CDR3 consists of 13 residues. The CDR3 is CASILPRNNEQFF. CDR3 coding DNA: TGTGCCAGCATCTTACCAAGAAACAATGAGCAGTTCTTC.

As for this clonotype: The conserved phenylalanine or tryptophan normally closing the CDR3 is absent here, so this likely arose from a read error. No DNA is shown, since the ends of the CDR3 on it are uncertain; the CDR3 is the one TCRdb lists. V usage is TRBV5-4 and J usage is TRBJ1-2. Germline-derived CDR1 and CDR2 are SGHNT and YYREEE (reference sequence). 15 amino acids form the CDR3, both terminal residues included. CDR3 loop: CASSLEREWRGGYTY.

This clonotype appeared many times. This chain connects TRBV12-3 or TRBV12-4 to TRBJ1-5; tentative D call: TRBD1 (5 bases). This CDR3 spans 12 amino acids. V was trimmed by 6 bases and J by 7 bases, leaving 10 bases between them. The CDR3 region is CASSRDVQPQHF. CDR3 DNA sequence: TGTGCCAGCAGCCGGGACGTACAGCCCCAGCATTTT.

About this clonotype itself: A junction end diverges from the germline sequence, so it may reflect a read error. V gene TRBV11-2 combines with J gene TRBJ2-7; 10 bases align to TRBD1. The length of the CDR3 is 15 residues. CDR1 is SGHAT, CDR2 FQNNGV, per germline. DNA of the CDR3: TGTGCCAACAGCCCAGCGACAGGGGGCGCCTACGAGCAGTACTTT. Protein: CANSPATGGAYEQYF.

Concerning this clonotype: Relative to the germline gene, one junction end is altered; a read error may explain this. The genes are TRBV5-1 and TRBJ2-3; tentatively, D is TRBD1 or TRBD2 (6 bases each). The CDR3 extends over 16 amino acids. The germline gives CDR1 SGHRS, CDR2 YFSETQ. The chain's CDR3 is CPSSLEGHRPTDTQYF. Written as DNA, the CDR3 is TGCCCCAGCAGCTTGGAGGGACACAGACCCACAGATACGCAGTATTTT. Combining the CDR3 with reference TRBV5-1 and TRBJ2-3 gives the whole variable domain KAGVTQTPRYLIKTRGQQVTLSCSPISGHRSVSWYQQTPGQGLQFLFEYFSETQRNKGNFPGRFSGRQFSNSRSEMNVSTLELGDSALYLCPSSLEGHRPTDTQYFGPGTRLTVL.

To note about this clonotype: The germline gene is not matched at one end of the junction; a read error may be the cause. The chain employs TRBV11-2 and TRBJ2-3; D is possibly TRBD1 (6 bases). Germline V gene lookup returns CDR1 SGHAT and CDR2 FQNNGV. The CDR3 totals 14 residues. CDR3 loop: CACSLTGTTDAQYF. The DNA of the CDR3 is TGTGCCTGCAGCTTAACAGGGACCACAGATGCGCAGTATTTT.